This T cell receptor (beta chain) was sequenced for a study of beta chain features in type 1 diabetes. The whole isolated RNA underwent reverse transcription, so sequencing captured expressed TCRB transcripts. Libraries were prepared by immunoSEQ multiplex PCR; TCRdb keeps only in-frame clonotypes and omits some of them. The data show just under 150,000 clones, less than 11% seen once. V lost 5 bases and J lost 4; bases outside the gene matches: 7. The V gene's germline CDR1 is SGHTA and CDR2 FQGNSA. The CDR3 covers 14 residues. The receptor's source is a man between 18 and 35 years old in good health. The sequencing sample was made of naive CD4+ T cells from blood. This chain joins TRBV7-2 and TRBJ1-2, with 7 nucleotides matching TRBD1. The CDR3 DNA follows: TGTGCCAGCAGCCCCGGGACAGTGAGCTATGGCTACACCTTC. Its protein product is CASSPGTVSYGYTF.